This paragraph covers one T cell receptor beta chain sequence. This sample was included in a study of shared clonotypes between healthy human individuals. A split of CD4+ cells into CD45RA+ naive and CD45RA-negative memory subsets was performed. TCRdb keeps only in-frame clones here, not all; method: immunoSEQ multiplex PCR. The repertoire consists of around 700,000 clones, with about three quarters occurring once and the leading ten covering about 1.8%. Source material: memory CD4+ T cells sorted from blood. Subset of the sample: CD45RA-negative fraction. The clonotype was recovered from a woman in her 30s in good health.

The CDR3 DNA sequence: TGTGCCAGCAGCGGACGGGCGGGAGAAGCGCAGTATTTT. This gives the protein CASSGRAGEAQYF. The chain links TRBV5-4 to TRBJ2-3, with 7 bases lining up with TRBD2. Looked up from germline, CDR1 is SGHNT and CDR2 is YYREEE (reference sequence). This CDR3 spans 13 amino acids. With V trimmed by 4 bases and J by 10 bases, 9 bases remained unmatched.